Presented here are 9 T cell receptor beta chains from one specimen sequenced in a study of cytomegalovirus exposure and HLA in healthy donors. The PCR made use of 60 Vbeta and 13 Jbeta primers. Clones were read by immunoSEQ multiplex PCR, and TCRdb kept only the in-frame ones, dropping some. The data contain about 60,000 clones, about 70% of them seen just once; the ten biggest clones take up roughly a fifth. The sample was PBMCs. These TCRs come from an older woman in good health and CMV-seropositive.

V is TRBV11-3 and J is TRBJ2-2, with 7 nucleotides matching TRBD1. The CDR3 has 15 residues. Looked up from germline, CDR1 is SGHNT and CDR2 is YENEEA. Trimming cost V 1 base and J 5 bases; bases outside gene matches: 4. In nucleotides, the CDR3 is TGTGCCAGCAGCTTAGGAGGGGGCCGAACCGGGGAGCTGTTTTTT. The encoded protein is CASSLGGGRTGELFF.

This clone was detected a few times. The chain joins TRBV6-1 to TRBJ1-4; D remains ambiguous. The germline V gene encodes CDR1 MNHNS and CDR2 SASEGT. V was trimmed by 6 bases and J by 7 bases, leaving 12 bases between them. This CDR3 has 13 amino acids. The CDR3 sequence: CASSRRAFEKLFF. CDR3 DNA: TGTGCCAGCAGCCGGAGAGCCTTTGAAAAACTGTTTTTT.

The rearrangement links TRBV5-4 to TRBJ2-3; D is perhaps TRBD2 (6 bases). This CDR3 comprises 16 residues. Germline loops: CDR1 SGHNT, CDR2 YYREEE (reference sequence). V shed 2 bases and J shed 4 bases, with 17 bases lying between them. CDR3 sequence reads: CASSLHLAGGADTQYF. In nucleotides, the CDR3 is TGTGCCAGCAGCTTACACTTAGCCGGAGGGGCAGATACGCAGTATTTT.

For the CDR3, the DNA is TGTGCCAGCAGTCCCGGCGAGGGTTCGATGAACACTGAAGCTTTCTTT. It specifies CASSPGEGSMNTEAFF. The V call is TRBV6-6, the J call TRBJ1-1; D call uncertain. V shed 5 bases and J shed 0 bases, with 16 bases lying between them. The CDR3 has 16 residues. Looked up from germline, CDR1 is MNHNY and CDR2 is SVGAGI (reference sequence).

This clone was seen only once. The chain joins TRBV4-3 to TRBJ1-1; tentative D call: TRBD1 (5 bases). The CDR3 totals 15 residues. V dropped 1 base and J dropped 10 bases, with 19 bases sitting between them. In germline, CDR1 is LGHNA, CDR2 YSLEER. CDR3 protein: CASSQGSGDFTIAFF. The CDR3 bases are TGCGCCAGCAGCCAAGGATCGGGGGATTTTACGATAGCTTTCTTT.

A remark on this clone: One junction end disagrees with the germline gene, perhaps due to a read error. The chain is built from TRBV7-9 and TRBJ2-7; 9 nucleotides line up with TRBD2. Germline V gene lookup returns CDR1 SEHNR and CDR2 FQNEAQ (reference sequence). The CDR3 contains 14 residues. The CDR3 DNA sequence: TGTTCCAGCAGCTTAGCGGGAGTTTTCTACGAGCAGTACTTC. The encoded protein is CSSSLAGVFYEQYF.

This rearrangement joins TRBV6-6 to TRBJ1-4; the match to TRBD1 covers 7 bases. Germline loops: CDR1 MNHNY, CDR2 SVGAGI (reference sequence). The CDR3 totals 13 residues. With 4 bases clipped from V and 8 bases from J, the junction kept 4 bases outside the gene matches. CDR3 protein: CASSSTGDEKLFF. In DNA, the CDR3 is TGTGCCAGCAGTTCTACAGGGGACGAAAAACTGTTTTTT.

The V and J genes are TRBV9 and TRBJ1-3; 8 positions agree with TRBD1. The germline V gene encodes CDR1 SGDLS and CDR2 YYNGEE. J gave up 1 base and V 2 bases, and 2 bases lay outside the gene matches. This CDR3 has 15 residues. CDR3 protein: CASSVTGGSGNTIYF. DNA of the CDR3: TGTGCCAGCAGCGTTACAGGGGGGTCTGGAAACACCATATATTTT.

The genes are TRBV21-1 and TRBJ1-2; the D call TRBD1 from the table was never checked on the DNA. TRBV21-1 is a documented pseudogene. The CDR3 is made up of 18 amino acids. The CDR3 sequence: CASSKVGQRRGRWYGYTF. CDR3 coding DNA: TGTGCCAGCAGCAAAGTGGGGCAAAGGAGGGGGCGGTGGTATGGCTACACCTTC.